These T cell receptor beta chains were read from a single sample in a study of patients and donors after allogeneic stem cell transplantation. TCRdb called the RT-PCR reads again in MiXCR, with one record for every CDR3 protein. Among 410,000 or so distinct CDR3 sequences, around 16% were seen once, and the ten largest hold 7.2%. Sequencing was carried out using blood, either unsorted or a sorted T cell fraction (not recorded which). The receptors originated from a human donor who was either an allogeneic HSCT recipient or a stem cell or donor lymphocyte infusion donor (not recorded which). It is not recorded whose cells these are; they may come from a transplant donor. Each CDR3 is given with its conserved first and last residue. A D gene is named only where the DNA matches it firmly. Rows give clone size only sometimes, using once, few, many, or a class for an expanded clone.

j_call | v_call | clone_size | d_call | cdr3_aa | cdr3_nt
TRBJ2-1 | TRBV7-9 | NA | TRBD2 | CASSGGLALHNEQFF | TGTGCCAGCAGCGGGGGACTAGCGTTACACAATGAGCAGTTCTTC
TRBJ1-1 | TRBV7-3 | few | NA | CASSPSWDTEAFF | TGTGCCAGCAGCCCTTCCTGGGACACTGAAGCTTTCTTT
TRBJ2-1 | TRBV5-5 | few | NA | CASSLAAGEQFF | TGTGCCAGCAGCTTGGCGGCGGGCGAGCAGTTCTTC
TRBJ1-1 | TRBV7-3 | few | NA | CASSTGTRAEAFF | TGTGCCAGCAGCACCGGGACCAGGGCTGAAGCTTTCTTT
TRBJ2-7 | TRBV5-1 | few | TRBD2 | CASSSGLAGGSVSYEQYF | TGCGCCAGCAGCTCAGGACTAGCGGGAGGTTCAGTGTCCTACGAGCAGTACTTC
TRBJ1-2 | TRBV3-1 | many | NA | CASSQDRGLSWGYTF | TGTGCCAGCAGCCAAGATCGAGGCCTAAGCTGGGGCTACACCTTC
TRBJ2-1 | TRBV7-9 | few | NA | CASSVPSGPSYNEQFF | TGTGCCAGCAGCGTCCCATCAGGACCCAGCTACAATGAGCAGTTCTTC
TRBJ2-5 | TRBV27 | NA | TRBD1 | CASSLGQGMSQYF | TGTGCCAGCAGCCTGGGACAGGGGATGTCCCAGTACTTC
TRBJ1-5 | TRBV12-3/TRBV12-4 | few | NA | CASSPPWRGSNQPQHF | TGTGCCAGCAGTCCACCTTGGAGGGGGAGCAATCAGCCCCAGCATTTT
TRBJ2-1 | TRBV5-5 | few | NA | CASSAGVNSYNEQFF | TGTGCCAGCAGCGCGGGCGTCAATTCCTACAATGAGCAGTTCTTC
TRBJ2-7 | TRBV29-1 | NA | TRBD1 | CSVGQGAYEQYF | TGCAGCGTGGGACAGGGGGCTTACGAGCAGTACTTC
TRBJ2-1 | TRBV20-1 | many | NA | CSAARATGNEQFF | TGCAGTGCCGCTAGAGCAACAGGCAATGAGCAGTTCTTC
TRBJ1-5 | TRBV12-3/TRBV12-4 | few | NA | CASTSPFSNQPQHF | TGTGCCAGCACCTCCCCATTTAGCAATCAGCCCCAGCATTTT
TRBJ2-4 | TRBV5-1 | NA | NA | CASSLAGADIQYF | TGCGCCAGCAGCTTGGCAGGGGCAGACATTCAGTACTTC
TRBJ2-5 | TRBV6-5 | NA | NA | CASSYVRGAGNQETQYF | TGTGCCAGCAGTTACGTAAGGGGGGCAGGGAACCAAGAGACCCAGTACTTC
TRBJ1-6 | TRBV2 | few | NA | CASSDTGKSPLHF | TGTGCCAGCAGTGACACAGGGAAATCACCCCTCCACTTT
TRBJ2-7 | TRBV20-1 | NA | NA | CSARYFTGTYEQYF | TGCAGTGCTAGATATTTTACCGGAACCTACGAGCAGTACTTC
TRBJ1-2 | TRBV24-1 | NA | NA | CATSERGGNGYTF | TGTGCCACCAGTGAACGAGGAGGGAATGGCTACACCTTC
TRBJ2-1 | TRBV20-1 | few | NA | CSEKRQYNEQFF | TGCAGTGAGAAGCGGCAGTACAATGAGCAGTTCTTC
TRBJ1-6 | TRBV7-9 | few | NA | CASSQKGAQSYNSPLHF | TGTGCCAGCAGTCAAAAGGGAGCCCAGTCCTATAATTCACCCCTCCACTTT